Shown below are 25 T cell receptor beta chains from a single sample sequenced in a study of cytomegalovirus exposure and HLA in healthy donors. Primers included in the PCR were 60 Vbeta and 13 Jbeta primers. Some clones are missing from TCRdb's copy, which holds only in-frame ones; the method was immunoSEQ multiplex PCR. The sample carries 110,000 or so clones, 67% recorded once. Sequenced: PBMCs. The receptors come from a man aged 18 to 35 in good health and CMV-seropositive.

This clone was detected only a few times. The rearrangement uses TRBV10-3 and TRBJ2-7; 8 positions agree with TRBD2. The J segment lost 0 bases and the V segment lost 10 bases, leaving 11 bases of the junction unmatched. The CDR3 has 15 residues. Looked up from germline, CDR1 is ENHRY and CDR2 is SYGVKD. CDR3 in DNA: TGTGCCACCCAACCAGCGGGGGCCCGCTCCTACGAGCAGTACTTC. Translated: CATQPAGARSYEQYF.

The V call is TRBV9, the J call TRBJ1-3; D is perhaps TRBD1 (5 bases). This CDR3 has 13 residues. Trimming removed 3 bases at V and 8 bases at J, with 12 bases between. The germline V gene encodes CDR1 SGDLS and CDR2 YYNGEE. CDR3 DNA: TGTGCCAGCAGCGACCCCGGGACTGACACCATATATTTT. This encodes CASSDPGTDTIYF.

The chain has TRBV9 and TRBJ1-2; a weak D match, TRBD1 (6 bases). CDR3 length equals 14 residues. V lost 4 bases to trimming and J lost 0 bases, with 10 bases between them. Germline CDR1 and CDR2: SGDLS and YYNGEE. The CDR3 coding sequence is TGTGCCAGCAGCCTCGGGACATCTAACTATGGCTACACCTTC. This sequence encodes CASSLGTSNYGYTF.

The chain has TRBV2 and TRBJ2-3, with a weak D call TRBD1 (6 bases). This CDR3 has 14 residues. V was pared by 7 bases and J by 8 bases, with 19 bases between. Germline V lookup: CDR1 SNHLY, CDR2 FYNNEI. CDR3 residues: CASITDSRGGTQYF. In DNA form, the CDR3 reads TGTGCCAGCATTACGGACAGTCGTGGGGGTACGCAGTATTTT. The full variable domain, with the rest looked up from reference TRBV2 and TRBJ2-3, is EPEVTQTPSHQVTQMGQEVILRCVPISNHLYFYWYRQILGQKVEFLVSFYNNEISEKSEIFDDQFSVERPDGSNFTLKIRSTKLEDSAMYFCASITDSRGGTQYFGPGTRLTVL.

The gene calls are TRBV18 and TRBJ2-7; weak D call: TRBD2 (6 bases). In germline, CDR1 is KGHSH, CDR2 LQKENI. The germline V and J ends were trimmed by 6 bases and 9 bases, with 21 bases remaining between them. This CDR3 spans 14 amino acids. CDR3 nucleotide sequence: TGTGCCAGCTCGTATACTAGAGACCTTAGCGGGCAGTACGTC. The encoded protein is CASSYTRDLSGQYV.

The V call is TRBV11-3, the J call TRBJ2-5; 16 bases map to TRBD2. V dropped 5 bases and J dropped 5; count of bases not matched to a gene: 8. The germline CDR1 and CDR2 sequences are SGHNT and YENEEA. CDR3 length: 17 residues. CDR3 bases: TGTGCCAGCAGCCCAGGGACTAGCGGGGGGGCGAGGGAGACCCAGTACTTC. Translation gives CASSPGTSGGARETQYF.

This chain uses TRBV6-6 with TRBJ1-6, with D possibly being TRBD1 (5 bases). V shed 8 bases and J shed 0 bases, with 14 bases lying between them. CDR3 length equals 16 residues. The germline CDR1 and CDR2 sequences are MNHNY and SVGAGI (reference sequence). CDR3 sequence reads: CASRRDSNSYNSPLHF. In DNA, the CDR3 is TGTGCCAGCCGACGGGACTCTAACTCCTATAATTCACCCCTCCACTTT.

To note about this clone: This CDR3 is also generated by other DNA sequences in the sample. The rearrangement joins TRBV5-1 to TRBJ1-1, with 11 bases that match TRBD1. J gave up 4 bases and V 0 bases, and 2 bases lay outside the gene matches. The CDR3 is 15 amino acids. Germline V gene lookup returns CDR1 SGHRS and CDR2 YFSETQ. The CDR3 DNA reads TGCGCCAGCAGCTTGGCAGGGACAGGGGGCACTGAAGCTTTCTTT. Protein: CASSLAGTGGTEAFF. The whole variable domain, remainder taken from reference TRBV5-1 and TRBJ1-1, is KAGVTQTPRYLIKTRGQQVTLSCSPISGHRSVSWYQQTPGQGLQFLFEYFSETQRNKGNFPGRFSGRQFSNSRSEMNVSTLELGDSALYLCASSLAGTGGTEAFFGQGTRLTVV.

This clone was counted only a few times. The rearrangement joins TRBV29-1 to TRBJ2-5, with a possible D match to TRBD2 (6 bases). Trimming cost V 5 bases and J 2 bases, with 12 bases left between them. The length of the CDR3 is 13 residues. CDR1 and CDR2 from the germline V gene are SQVTM and ANQGSEA. The CDR3: CSVRGTAQETQYF. The CDR3 DNA is TGCAGCGTTCGGGGGACGGCGCAAGAGACCCAGTACTTC.

The rearrangement links TRBV29-1 to TRBJ2-5; D is possibly TRBD2 (5 bases). This CDR3 is built from 12 residues. Germline V gene lookup returns CDR1 SQVTM and CDR2 ANQGSEA. Deletions cut 6 bases from V and 5 bases from J, with 13 bases between. The CDR3 DNA reads TGCAGCGTACGAGGGTATTCGGAGACCCAGTACTTC. It codes for CSVRGYSETQYF. Using reference TRBV29-1 and TRBJ2-5 for the parts outside the CDR3, the full variable domain is SAVISQKPSRDICQRGTSLTIQCQVDSQVTMMFWYRQQPGQSLTLIATANQGSEATYESGFVIDKFPISRPNLTFSTLTVSNMSPEDSSIYLCSVRGYSETQYFGPGTRLLVL.

The V call is TRBV4-1, the J call TRBJ1-1, with D unclear. V lost 0 bases and J lost 11, with 16 bases in between. This CDR3 has 14 residues. The germline V gene has CDR1 MGHRA and CDR2 YSYEKL. The CDR3 DNA follows: TGCGCCAGCAGCCAAGAGAGCCGGGGAGTAGTGGCTTTCTTT. This translates into CASSQESRGVVAFF.

The genes are TRBV7-3 and TRBJ1-1; the match to TRBD1 covers 7 bases. Germline V gene sequence: CDR1 SGHTA, CDR2 FQGTGA. V lost 5 bases and J lost 2; bases outside the gene matches: 17. The CDR3 loop spans 18 amino acids. The CDR3: CASSTSATQGGVNTEAFF. The CDR3 DNA reads as TGTGCCAGCAGCACCTCGGCTACTCAGGGGGGCGTAAACACTGAAGCTTTCTTT.

The J gene is TRBJ2-5, the V gene TRBV7-2, with 10 bases matching TRBD2. J lost 3 bases, V lost 4 bases, and 8 bases had no gene match. CDR1 is SGHTA, CDR2 FQGNSA, per germline. CDR3 length equals 16 residues. CDR3 loop: CASSSNSGGNKETQYF. Here the CDR3 DNA reads TGTGCCAGCAGCTCGAATAGCGGGGGGAATAAAGAGACCCAGTACTTC.

The V gene is TRBV5-7, the J gene TRBJ1-5; tentative D call: TRBD1 (6 bases). TRBV5-7 is an ORF, and what it does is uncertain. V was cut by 6 bases and J by 2 bases, with 21 bases left in between. The CDR3 consists of 17 residues. The CDR3 DNA sequence: TGTGCCAGCACCCGCCGGGGGGCAAACTGGGGCAATCAGCCCCAGCATTTT. It encodes CASTRRGANWGNQPQHF.

On this clone: Here the CDR3 omits its conserved ending phenylalanine or tryptophan, so a read error is the likely source. The V gene is TRBV30, the J gene TRBJ1-2; D call uncertain. Germline V lookup: CDR1 GTSNPN, CDR2 SVGIG (reference sequence). This CDR3 is built from 13 residues. Trimming left V 5 bases short and J 2 bases short, with 12 bases between. CDR3 residues: CAWSAGINYGYTL. The CDR3 DNA reads TGTGCCTGGTCCGCCGGGATCAACTATGGCTACACCCTC.

This clone has a single count. The chain uses TRBV6-1 and TRBJ1-1; maybe TRBD1 (5 bases). V dropped 1 base and J dropped 5 bases, with 14 bases sitting between them. The germline V gene encodes CDR1 MNHNS and CDR2 SASEGT. This CDR3 contains 15 residues. The CDR3 bases are TGTGCCAGCAGTGAAGTCTCGGGGCGGGGGACTGAAGCTTTCTTT. Translated, it gives CASSEVSGRGTEAFF.

The V and J genes are TRBV2 and TRBJ1-6; D uncertain. Trimming removed 8 bases from V and 8 bases from J, with 10 bases in between. The CDR3 consists of 12 residues. The germline CDR1 and CDR2 sequences are SNHLY and FYNNEI. This CDR3 is CASREAHSPLHF. The CDR3 DNA sequence: TGTGCCAGCCGGGAGGCCCATTCACCCCTCCACTTT. Complete variable domain (other parts from reference TRBV2 and TRBJ1-6): EPEVTQTPSHQVTQMGQEVILRCVPISNHLYFYWYRQILGQKVEFLVSFYNNEISEKSEIFDDQFSVERPDGSNFTLKIRSTKLEDSAMYFCASREAHSPLHFGNGTRLTVT.

The chain employs TRBV28 and TRBJ1-4; 7 nucleotides line up with TRBD1. This CDR3 has 17 amino acids. Germline CDR1 is MDHEN and CDR2 is SYDVKM. Unmatched junction bases numbered 8, after V lost 4 bases and J lost 0 bases. CDR3 amino acids: CASSSGHGTATNEKLFF. Here the CDR3 DNA reads TGTGCCAGCAGTTCCGGGCACGGGACAGCAACTAATGAAAAACTGTTTTTT.

This rearrangement joins TRBV11-3 to TRBJ2-4; TRBD1 might be the D (6 bases). Per germline, CDR1 SGHNT and CDR2 YENEEA. This CDR3 comprises 16 residues. V shed 5 bases and J shed 14 bases, with 28 bases lying between them. CDR3 sequence: CASSRPPKDGGGEEYF. CDR3 DNA sequence: TGTGCCAGCAGCCGTCCCCCTAAGGATGGGGGCGGAGAGGAGTACTTC.

The chain combines TRBV18 with TRBJ2-7; D is ambiguous. Looked up from germline, CDR1 is KGHSH and CDR2 is LQKENI. Trimming took 4 bases from V and 5 from J, leaving 6 bases between them. This CDR3 is 11 amino acids long. DNA of the CDR3: TGTGCCAGCTCACAGCAGGACGAGCAGTACTTC. Translating gives CASSQQDEQYF.

This clone has only a few counts. The V call is TRBV10-2, the J call TRBJ2-3; 8 bases match TRBD2. Germline CDR1 reads WSHSY; CDR2 reads SAAADI. CDR3 length equals 16 residues. V trimming: 8 bases; J trimming: 2 bases; junction bases outside the gene matches: 12. Written as DNA, the CDR3 is TGCGCCAGCCGGACCATAACTAGCGGTTCCACAGATACGCAGTATTTT. It yields the protein CASRTITSGSTDTQYF.

The chain has TRBV7-9 and TRBJ2-1; 8 bases match TRBD2. This CDR3 has 14 residues. Trimming at V came to 3 bases and at J to 7 bases, leaving 5 bases not matched to a gene. CDR1 and CDR2 (germline): SEHNR, FQNEAQ (reference sequence). CDR3 DNA: TGTGCCAGCAGCTTCACGGGGGGGGCGAATGAGCAGTTCTTC. Translating it yields CASSFTGGANEQFF.

This chain connects TRBV5-1 to TRBJ2-5; D not certain. V lost 0 bases, J lost 3 bases, and 6 bases lay in between. The CDR3 totals 13 residues. Germline CDR1 SGHRS, CDR2 YFSETQ. The CDR3 reads CASSLVSEETQYF. The CDR3 DNA reads as TGCGCCAGCAGCTTGGTGTCTGAAGAGACCCAGTACTTC.

This chain uses TRBV6-1 with TRBJ1-5; TRBD1 is a possible D gene (6 bases). Germline lookup yields CDR1 MNHNS and CDR2 SASEGT. This CDR3 has 14 residues. V was clipped by 7 bases and J by 7 bases, with 17 bases between them. This CDR3 reads CASTPGRGPQPQHF. CDR3 coding DNA: TGTGCCAGCACCCCCGGCAGGGGACCGCAGCCCCAGCATTTT.

The chain has TRBV4-1 and TRBJ2-5; D possibly corresponds to TRBD1 (6 bases). The CDR3 extends over 13 amino acids. Trimming stripped 6 bases from V and 7 bases from J, with 15 bases between. Per germline, CDR1 MGHRA and CDR2 YSYEKL. CDR3 amino acids: CASRLDRSGTQYF. CDR3 DNA sequence: TGCGCCAGCAGACTTGACAGGAGTGGGACCCAGTACTTC.